Each of the 14 T cell receptor beta chains below was sequenced from the same sample in a study of blood T cell repertoires in COVID-19. Assay used: immunoSEQ multiplex PCR; TCRdb lists only in-frame clones, some missing. The sample yields 150,000 to 200,000 clones, around 82% seen once. Sequenced: peripheral blood. The receptors shown here come from a woman aged 40 to 50 with COVID-19, enrolled during active disease.

The chain uses TRBV27 and TRBJ1-5; D remains unclear. The CDR3 is 12 residues long. Germline V gene data show CDR1 as MNHEY and CDR2 as SMNVEV (reference sequence). V was clipped by 3 bases and J by 4 bases, with 4 bases between them. In DNA form, the CDR3 reads TGTGCCAGCAGTTTCCAGAATCAGCCCCAGCATTTT. As protein: CASSFQNQPQHF.

The chain combines TRBV19 with TRBJ1-2, with 11 bases matching TRBD1. This CDR3 is 16 amino acids long. The trim removed 6 bases at V and 6 bases at J, leaving 12 bases unmatched. CDR1 LNHDA and CDR2 SQIVND come from the germline V gene (reference sequence). The CDR3 protein is CASSPTRTGGADGYTF. In nucleotides, the CDR3 is TGTGCCAGTAGCCCCACTCGGACAGGGGGCGCGGATGGCTACACCTTC.

The chain combines TRBV6-6 with TRBJ2-3; D may be TRBD1 (6 bases). Trimming pared 5 bases from V and 7 bases from J, leaving 19 bases between. Germline lookup yields CDR1 MNHNY and CDR2 SVGAGI (reference sequence). The CDR3 is 15 amino acids. CDR3 loop: CASSNRQVHDNTQYF. The DNA for the CDR3 is TGTGCCAGCAGTAACAGACAGGTTCACGATAATACGCAGTATTTT.

The chain joins TRBV2 to TRBJ2-3, with D possibly TRBD2 on 6 matching bases. Germline-derived CDR1 and CDR2 are SNHLY and FYNNEI. With 7 bases removed from V and 1 base from J, the gap between germline ends came to 9 bases. This CDR3 has 13 amino acids. CDR3 protein: CASKREGTDTQYF. The DNA for the CDR3 is TGTGCCAGCAAAAGGGAGGGCACAGATACGCAGTATTTT.

The chain uses TRBV5-4 and TRBJ2-3, with 10 bases fitting TRBD2. The CDR3 covers 14 residues. Trimming took 4 bases from V and 4 from J; bases not matched to a gene: 3. The V gene's germline CDR1 is SGHNT and CDR2 YYREEE (reference sequence). This CDR3 reads CASSRTSGADTQYF. CDR3 nucleotide sequence: TGTGCCAGCAGCCGGACTAGCGGTGCAGATACGCAGTATTTT.

The CDR3 spells CASSVNQGVSGNTIYF. For the CDR3, the DNA is TGTGCCAGCAGCGTAAATCAGGGGGTTTCTGGAAACACCATATATTTT. The chain links TRBV9 to TRBJ1-3; TRBD1 matches 7 bases. The CDR3 sequence is 16 residues long. J lost 1 base, V lost 1 base, and 5 bases had no gene match. In germline, CDR1 is SGDLS, CDR2 YYNGEE.

The chain carries TRBV6-5 and TRBJ2-1; possibly TRBD2 for D (5 bases). V was trimmed by 8 bases and J by 4 bases, leaving 12 bases between them. The CDR3 is 13 amino acids. Looked up from germline, CDR1 is MNHEY and CDR2 is SVGAGI. Written as DNA, the CDR3 is TGTGCCAGCGCCTTCTTAGCGTACAATGAGCAGTTCTTC. This sequence encodes CASAFLAYNEQFF.

The gene calls are TRBV6-5 and TRBJ2-5; a possible D gene is TRBD2 (6 bases). Germline V gene lookup returns CDR1 MNHEY and CDR2 SVGAGI. The CDR3 sequence is 15 residues long. V was cut by 6 bases and J by 3 bases, with 17 bases left in between. The chain's CDR3 is CASSMGTSSKETQYF. DNA of the CDR3: TGTGCCAGCAGCATGGGGACTTCATCAAAAGAGACCCAGTACTTC.

The rearrangement links TRBV2 to TRBJ2-1; D gene ambiguous. Trimming left V 7 bases short and J 6 bases short, with 7 bases between. The CDR3 totals 11 residues. Germline values: CDR1 SNHLY, CDR2 FYNNEI. Here the CDR3 reads CASNLFNEQFF. CDR3 sequence (DNA): TGTGCCAGCAACCTATTCAATGAGCAGTTCTTC.

The rearrangement joins TRBV27 to TRBJ2-1; D unclear. V was shortened by 3 bases and J by 0 bases, with 9 bases between the two germline ends. CDR1 is MNHEY, CDR2 SMNVEV, per germline (reference sequence). This CDR3 region has 15 residues. The CDR3 sequence: CASSFFVSSYNEQFF. In DNA, the CDR3 is TGTGCCAGCAGTTTTTTCGTGAGCTCCTACAATGAGCAGTTCTTC.

The chain is built from TRBV4-1 and TRBJ1-2; 12 nucleotides line up with TRBD1. This CDR3 is 17 amino acids long. In germline, CDR1 is MGHRA, CDR2 YSYEKL. The V segment lost 1 base and the J segment 5 bases; nucleotides outside the gene matches: 8. CDR3 residues: CASSQAPGTGGWYGYTF. The DNA for the CDR3 is TGCGCCAGCAGCCAAGCCCCCGGGACAGGGGGCTGGTATGGCTACACCTTC.

CDR3: CASNTRGSGRANEQFF. CDR3 DNA: TGTGCCAGCAACACTCGGGGTAGCGGGAGGGCTAATGAGCAGTTCTTC. V is TRBV7-8 and J is TRBJ2-1, with 11 bases that match TRBD2. Germline lookup yields CDR1 SGHVS and CDR2 FQNEAQ. The CDR3 covers 16 residues. The V segment lost 7 bases and the J segment 7 bases; nucleotides outside the gene matches: 12.

V and J are TRBV14 and TRBJ1-6; 7 nucleotides line up with TRBD1. With 3 bases clipped from V and 9 bases from J, the junction kept 5 bases outside the gene matches. Looked up from germline, CDR1 is SGHDN and CDR2 is FVKESK. The CDR3 consists of 14 residues. DNA for the CDR3: TGTGCCAGCAGCCAGCAGACAGGGTTTTCACCCCTCCACTTT. It is translated as CASSQQTGFSPLHF. Full variable domain (outside the CDR3, taken from reference TRBV14 and TRBJ1-6): EAGVTQFPSHSVIEKGQTVTLRCDPISGHDNLYWYRRVMGKEIKFLLHFVKESKQDESGMPNNRFLAERTGGTYSTLKVQPAELEDSGVYFCASSQQTGFSPLHFGNGTRLTVT.

Only a few counts were recorded for this clone. V and J are TRBV10-2 and TRBJ2-7; 8 nucleotides line up with TRBD1. V was clipped by 5 bases and J by 6 bases; unmatched bases: 12. The length of the CDR3 is 15 residues. Germline assignment: CDR1 WSHSY and CDR2 SAAADI. The CDR3 DNA reads TGCGCCAGCAGTACAGGGGGTCTACTTACGGGCGAGCAGTACTTC. Its translation is CASSTGGLLTGEQYF.